This TCR beta chain was recorded in a study of shared clonotypes between healthy human individuals. Study-wide results and caveats: As a rule, naive subsets had a larger estimated richness than memory subsets. Clonotype sharing across a few donors was observed for around 5.1% of naive CD4 clonotypes.

In the original workflow: Junction-only sequences without quality scores came from ImmunoSEQ, so filtering differed. Method: immunoSEQ multiplex PCR; TCRdb's copy keeps in-frame clones and lacks some. V and J calls and clone size are as listed in that table; D and trimming were resolved from the DNA. The sample has about 2 million clones; about 95% are singletons. Terminally differentiated effector memory CD45RA+ cells were excluded by CCR7 positive selection of CD45RO-negative cells. Concerning this clone: Its target is not known.

The J segment lost 6 bases and the V segment lost 5 bases, leaving 4 bases of the junction unmatched. The CDR3 extends over 14 amino acids. CDR1 and CDR2 from the germline V gene are SGHTA and FQGTGA. Sequencing was carried out using naive CD8+ T cells sorted from blood. The chain combines TRBV7-3 with TRBJ2-3; 11 bases line up with TRBD2. The clonotype originates from a man between 18 and 35 years old in good health. In nucleotides, the CDR3 is TGTGCCAGCAGCCAACTAGCGGGGGAGGATACGCAGTATTTT. Its protein is CASSQLAGEDTQYF. Variable domain in full (rest from reference TRBV7-3 and TRBJ2-3): GAGVSQTPSNKVTEKGKYVELRCDPISGHTALYWYRQSLGQGPEFLIYFQGTGAADDSGLPNDRFFAVRPEGSVSTLKIQRTERGDSAVYLCASSQLAGEDTQYFGPGTRLTVL.